Below, 2 T cell receptor beta chains from the same sample are listed, as sequenced in a study of T-cell memory formation after mild COVID-19. A single record per CDR3 protein comes from TCRdb applying MiXCR to the 5' RACE reads. The table shows under 550,000 distinct CDR3 sequences, with about a sixth occurring only once. The sample comprised PBMCs or a T cell subset sorted from them (not recorded which). The source is a man aged 18-30 years who had mild COVID-19 (a few samples of this study predate the infection). Cell type and time point are not known.

This clonotype was seen many times. The chain has TRBV7-2 and TRBJ2-1; tentative D call: TRBD2 (5 bases). This CDR3 is 16 amino acids long. Germline V gene lookup returns CDR1 SGHTA and CDR2 FQGNSA. V was clipped by 5 bases and J by 7 bases, with 21 bases between them. CDR3 region: CASSPPGIRPGNEQFF. CDR3 DNA: TGTGCCAGCAGCCCCCCGGGGATACGGCCGGGGAATGAGCAGTTCTTC.

The rearrangement uses TRBV4-2 and TRBJ2-3, with D possibly being TRBD2 (6 bases). CDR3 length equals 18 residues. With 1 base removed from V and 2 bases from J, the gap between germline ends came to 19 bases. From germline, CDR1 is LGHNA and CDR2 YNFKEQ. CDR3 residues: CASSQAVRAGSLTDTQYF. In DNA form, the CDR3 reads TGTGCCAGCAGCCAAGCGGTAAGGGCGGGGAGCCTCACAGATACGCAGTATTTT.